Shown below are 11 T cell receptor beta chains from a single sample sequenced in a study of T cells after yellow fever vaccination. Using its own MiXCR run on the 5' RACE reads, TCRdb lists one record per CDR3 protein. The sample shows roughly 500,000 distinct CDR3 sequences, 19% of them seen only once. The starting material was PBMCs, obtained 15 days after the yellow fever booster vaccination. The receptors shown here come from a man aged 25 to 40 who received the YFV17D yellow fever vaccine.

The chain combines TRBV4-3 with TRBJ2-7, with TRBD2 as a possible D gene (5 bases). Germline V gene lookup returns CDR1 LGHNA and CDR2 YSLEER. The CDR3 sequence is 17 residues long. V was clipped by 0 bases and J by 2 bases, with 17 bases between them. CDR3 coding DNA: TGCGCCAGCAGCCAAGATTGGGTAGGCGGACTCACCTACGAGCAGTACTTC. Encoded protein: CASSQDWVGGLTYEQYF.

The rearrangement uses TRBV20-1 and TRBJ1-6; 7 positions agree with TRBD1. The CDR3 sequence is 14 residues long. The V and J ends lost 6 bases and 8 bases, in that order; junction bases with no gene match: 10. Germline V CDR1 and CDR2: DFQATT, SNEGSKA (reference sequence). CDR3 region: CSASTGTFDSPLHF. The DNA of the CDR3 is TGCAGTGCATCGACAGGGACTTTCGATTCACCCCTCCACTTT.

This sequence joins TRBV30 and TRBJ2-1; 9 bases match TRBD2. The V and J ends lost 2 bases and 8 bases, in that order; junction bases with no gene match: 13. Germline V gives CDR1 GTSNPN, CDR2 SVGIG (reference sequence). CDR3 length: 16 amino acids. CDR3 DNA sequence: TGTGCCTGGAGTTCGACTAGCGGCCACGGGTACTATGAGCAGTTCTTC. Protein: CAWSSTSGHGYYEQFF.

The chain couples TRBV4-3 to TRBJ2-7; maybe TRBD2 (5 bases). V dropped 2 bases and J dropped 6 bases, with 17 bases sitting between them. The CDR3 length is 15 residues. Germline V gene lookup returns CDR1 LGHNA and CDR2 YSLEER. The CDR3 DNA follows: TGCGCCAGCAGCCAAAGTGCTAGCTTCCTGGGCGAGCAGTACTTC. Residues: CASSQSASFLGEQYF.

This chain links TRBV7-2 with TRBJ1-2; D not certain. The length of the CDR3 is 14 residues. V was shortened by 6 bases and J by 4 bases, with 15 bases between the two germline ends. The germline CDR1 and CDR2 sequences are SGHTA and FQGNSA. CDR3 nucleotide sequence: TGTGCCAGCAGTCCCACCTCGGCAACCTATGGCTACACCTTC. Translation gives CASSPTSATYGYTF.

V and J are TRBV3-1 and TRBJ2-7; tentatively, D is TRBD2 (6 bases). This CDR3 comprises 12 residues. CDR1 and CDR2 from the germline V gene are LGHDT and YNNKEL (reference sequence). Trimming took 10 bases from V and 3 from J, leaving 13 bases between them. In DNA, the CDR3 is TGTGCCACGGAGGGATTCGGCTACGAGCAGTACTTC. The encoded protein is CATEGFGYEQYF.

The CDR3, as DNA: TGCAGTGCCCGGTCGGCAGGCCTTGCCTACGAGCAGTACTTC. Residues: CSARSAGLAYEQYF. This chain connects TRBV20-1 to TRBJ2-7, with no clear D. In germline, CDR1 is DFQATT, CDR2 SNEGSKA (reference sequence). This CDR3 contains 14 residues. V dropped 6 bases and J dropped 2 bases, with 17 bases sitting between them.

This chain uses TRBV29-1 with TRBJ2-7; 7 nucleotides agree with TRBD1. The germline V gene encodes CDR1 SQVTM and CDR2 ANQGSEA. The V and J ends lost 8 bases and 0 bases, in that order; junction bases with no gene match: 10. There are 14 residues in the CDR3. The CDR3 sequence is CSISGTASSYEQYF. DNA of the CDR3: TGCAGCATCTCCGGGACAGCGAGCTCCTACGAGCAGTACTTC.

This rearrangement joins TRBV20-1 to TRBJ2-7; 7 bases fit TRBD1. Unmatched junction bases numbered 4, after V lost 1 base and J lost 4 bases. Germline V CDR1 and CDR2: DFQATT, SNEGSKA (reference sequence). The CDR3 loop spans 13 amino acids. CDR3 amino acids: CSARAGGRYEQYF. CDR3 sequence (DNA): TGCAGTGCTAGAGCAGGGGGACGGTACGAGCAGTACTTC.

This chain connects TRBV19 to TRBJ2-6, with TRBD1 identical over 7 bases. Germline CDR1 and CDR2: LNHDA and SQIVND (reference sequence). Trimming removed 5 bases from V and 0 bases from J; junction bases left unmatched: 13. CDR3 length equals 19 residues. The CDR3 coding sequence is TGTGCCAGTAGTTCCGGGACAGAACCATACTACTCTGGGGCCAACGTCCTGACTTTC. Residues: CASSSGTEPYYSGANVLTF.

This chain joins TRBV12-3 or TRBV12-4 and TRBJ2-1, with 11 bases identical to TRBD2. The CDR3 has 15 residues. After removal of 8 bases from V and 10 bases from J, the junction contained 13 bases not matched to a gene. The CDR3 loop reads CASGSGRAYFEEQFF. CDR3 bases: TGTGCCAGCGGTAGCGGGAGGGCCTATTTTGAGGAGCAGTTCTTC.